One and the same sample provided the 24 T cell receptor beta chains below, sequenced in a study of technical replicates of blood from several donors. TCRdb keeps only in-frame clones here, not all; method: immunoSEQ multiplex PCR. The data hold 55,000 to 75,000 clones, with about 95% observed a single time. Input material: PBMCs. The receptor set was obtained from a human donor in good health. Some clones in this sample may be carry-over from other donors' samples.

The chain carries TRBV7-9 and TRBJ2-3, with D maybe TRBD2 (6 bases). Germline V CDR1 and CDR2: SEHNR, FQNEAQ (reference sequence). This CDR3 contains 15 residues. The V end was cut by 8 bases, the J end by 0 bases, with 15 bases between. This CDR3 reads CASLPRGTSTDTQYF. The DNA for the CDR3 is TGTGCCAGCCTTCCCCGTGGGACTAGCACAGATACGCAGTATTTT.

The chain employs TRBV4-2 and TRBJ2-2, with 11 nucleotides matching TRBD1. Trimming took 4 bases from V and 6 from J; bases not matched to a gene: 7. Per the germline V gene, CDR1 is LGHNA and CDR2 is YNFKEQ. This CDR3 region has 16 residues. The CDR3 is CASSPGTGGDAGELFF. The CDR3 bases are TGTGCCAGCAGCCCCGGGACAGGGGGTGATGCCGGGGAGCTGTTTTTT.

This sequence joins TRBV7-6 and TRBJ1-1; the D is unclear. The CDR3 consists of 13 residues. The V gene's germline CDR1 is SGHVS and CDR2 FNYEAQ. Trimming took 5 bases from V and 3 from J, leaving 10 bases between them. CDR3 DNA sequence: TGTGCCAGCAGCCCTGACTCGTACACTGAAGCTTTCTTT. Translated, it gives CASSPDSYTEAFF.

The chain joins TRBV11-2 to TRBJ2-1; 8 bases are shared with TRBD2. Germline assignment: CDR1 SGHAT and CDR2 FQNNGV. The V segment lost 6 bases and the J segment 0 bases; nucleotides outside the gene matches: 7. The CDR3 has 16 amino acids. This chain's CDR3 is CASRPIAGRSYNEQFF. CDR3 coding DNA: TGTGCCAGCAGACCTATAGCGGGACGCTCCTACAATGAGCAGTTCTTC.

This chain joins TRBV7-8 and TRBJ2-7; tentatively, D is TRBD2 (5 bases). V shed 3 bases and J shed 3 bases, with 15 bases lying between them. CDR3 size: 15 residues. Germline V gene data show CDR1 as SGHVS and CDR2 as FQNEAQ. The chain's CDR3 is CASSFSDKRNYEQYF. The CDR3 DNA reads TGTGCCAGCAGCTTCTCGGATAAGCGGAACTACGAGCAGTACTTC.

This rearrangement joins TRBV11-2 to TRBJ1-2; weak D call: TRBD1 (5 bases). The germline V and J ends were trimmed by 1 base and 4 bases, with 10 bases remaining between them. The CDR3 has 14 amino acids. The germline gives CDR1 SGHAT, CDR2 FQNNGV. CDR3 in DNA: TGTGCCAGCAGCTTAGGACAGCAGCTCTATGGCTACACCTTC. This sequence encodes CASSLGQQLYGYTF.

This chain connects TRBV30 to TRBJ1-5; 8 bases line up with TRBD1. CDR3 length equals 14 residues. J lost 3 bases, V lost 4 bases, and 5 bases had no gene match. Germline V gene sequence: CDR1 GTSNPN, CDR2 SVGIG (reference sequence). CDR3 region: CAWTPGQVNQPQHF. Written as DNA, the CDR3 is TGTGCCTGGACTCCGGGACAGGTCAATCAGCCCCAGCATTTT.

Here the CDR3 DNA reads TGTGCCAGCAGCTTAGGCCCCGGGGGGCGCGGGGATGAGCAGTTCTTC. It specifies CASSLGPGGRGDEQFF. The rearrangement links TRBV7-2 to TRBJ2-1; a weak D match, TRBD2 (7 bases). This CDR3 contains 16 residues. V was clipped by 1 base and J by 8 bases, with 18 bases between them. Germline values: CDR1 SGHTA, CDR2 FQGNSA.

Concerning this clone: One end of the junction does not line up with germline, which may come from a read error. This rearrangement joins TRBV2 to TRBJ2-7, with 14 nucleotides matching TRBD2. CDR3 length: 15 residues. Germline CDR1 is SNHLY and CDR2 is FYNNEI. This chain's CDR3 is CASSEGLAGGYEQYF. The DNA for the CDR3 is TGTGCCAGCAGCGAAGGACTAGCGGGAGGCTACGAGCAGTACTTC.

This clone has just one count. This chain links TRBV27 with TRBJ2-1; TRBD2 matches at 13 bases. Germline loops: CDR1 MNHEY, CDR2 SMNVEV (reference sequence). The CDR3 length is 14 residues. V was pared by 7 bases and J by 9 bases, with 6 bases of the junction left unmatched. CDR3 coding DNA: TGTGCCAGCAATGGACTAGCGGGAGCGGGTGAGCAGTTCTTC. Protein sequence: CASNGLAGAGEQFF.

This chain joins TRBV6-1 and TRBJ2-7, with TRBD1 matching 8 bases. The CDR3 covers 14 residues. Germline CDR1 is MNHNS and CDR2 is SASEGT. The junction had 11 bases not matched to a gene; V was cut back by 6 bases and J by 7 bases. This CDR3 reads CASRHRGIALEQYF. The CDR3 bases are TGTGCCAGCAGGCACAGGGGGATAGCGTTGGAGCAGTACTTC.

Concerning this clone itself: The junction departs from germline at one end; a sequencing error may be responsible. The chain uses TRBV30 and TRBJ2-7; TRBD2 aligns across 7 bases. This CDR3 has 13 amino acids. Germline V gives CDR1 GTSNPN, CDR2 SVGIG (reference sequence). CDR3 nucleotides: TGTGCCTGGAGTTTGAGCGGGACTACCTACGAGGGCTTC. This translates into CAWSLSGTTYEGF.

The chain employs TRBV18 and TRBJ1-1, with D unclear. With 2 bases removed from V and 1 base from J, the gap between germline ends came to 5 bases. This CDR3 is built from 13 residues. Germline-derived CDR1 and CDR2 are KGHSH and LQKENI. The DNA of the CDR3 is TGTGCCAGCTCACCAAAACAGAACACTGAAGCTTTCTTT. Amino acids: CASSPKQNTEAFF. Full variable domain (rest looked up from reference TRBV18 and TRBJ1-1): NAGVMQNPRHLVRRRGQEARLRCSPMKGHSHVYWYRQLPEEGLKFMVYLQKENIIDESGMPKERFSAEFPKEGPSILRIQQVVRGDSAAYFCASSPKQNTEAFFGQGTRLTVV.

The chain joins TRBV4-2 to TRBJ2-1; 10 positions match TRBD2. The germline gives CDR1 LGHNA, CDR2 YNFKEQ. This CDR3 is 16 amino acids long. Unmatched junction bases numbered 6, after V lost 3 bases and J lost 4 bases. The CDR3: CASSHLSGGLYNEQFF. The CDR3 DNA sequence: TGTGCCAGCAGCCACCTTAGCGGGGGGCTTTACAATGAGCAGTTCTTC.

V is TRBV13 and J is TRBJ2-7, with 9 positions matching TRBD1. Germline V CDR1 and CDR2: PRHDT, FYEKMQ (reference sequence). The CDR3 totals 15 residues. V was pared by 6 bases and J by 2 bases, with 8 bases of the junction left unmatched. The DNA for the CDR3 is TGTGCCAGCAGTTGGGGGACAGGGAATCCCTACGAGCAGTACTTC. Its translation is CASSWGTGNPYEQYF.

The genes are TRBV7-9 and TRBJ2-7, with 8 positions matching TRBD1. After removal of 5 bases from V and 0 bases from J, the junction contained 9 bases not matched to a gene. The length of the CDR3 is 16 residues. Germline V gives CDR1 SEHNR, CDR2 FQNEAQ (reference sequence). CDR3 sequence reads: CASSPTLTGDSYEQYF. CDR3 in DNA: TGTGCCAGCAGCCCGACCCTGACAGGGGACTCCTACGAGCAGTACTTC.

V and J are TRBV7-9 and TRBJ2-3, with TRBD1 as a possible D gene (6 bases). V lost 3 bases, J lost 2 bases, and 9 bases lay in between. The CDR3 sequence is 14 residues long. From germline, CDR1 is SEHNR and CDR2 FQNEAQ (reference sequence). DNA for the CDR3: TGTGCCAGCAGCTTGGACAGAAACACAGATACGCAGTATTTT. This translates into CASSLDRNTDTQYF.

The rearrangement links TRBV7-2 to TRBJ2-7; 9 bases agree with TRBD2. This CDR3 has 14 amino acids. The ends lost 8 bases at V and 3 bases at J; junction bases unmatched: 8. Germline CDR1 reads SGHTA; CDR2 reads FQGNSA. The CDR3 nucleotides read TGTGCCAGCGCAATTGGTAGCGGGGGCTACGAGCAGTACTTC. This sequence encodes CASAIGSGGYEQYF.

CDR3 in DNA: TGTGCCAGCAGCCAAGCAATAGCCTCCTCCTACGAGCAGTACTTC. This translates into CASSQAIASSYEQYF. This rearrangement joins TRBV4-2 to TRBJ2-7; no clear D gene. CDR3 size: 15 residues. V was pared by 1 base and J by 0 bases, with 10 bases between. CDR1 and CDR2 from the germline V gene are LGHNA and YNFKEQ.

V and J are TRBV4-2 and TRBJ1-6; D gene unclear. This CDR3 has 14 amino acids. Germline V gene lookup returns CDR1 LGHNA and CDR2 YNFKEQ. Trimming took off 1 base at V and 3 bases at J, with 4 bases between the two ends. The CDR3 sequence: CASSQGLYNSPLHF. The DNA of the CDR3 is TGTGCCAGCAGCCAAGGTCTCTATAATTCACCCCTCCACTTT.

This chain links TRBV7-2 with TRBJ1-2, with TRBD1 as a possible D gene (5 bases). The V and J ends lost 0 bases and 3 bases respectively, with 5 bases between them. The CDR3 contains 13 residues. CDR1 is SGHTA, CDR2 FQGNSA, per germline. CDR3 coding DNA: TGTGCCAGCAGCTTAGCACAGGACTATGGCTACACCTTC. Translated: CASSLAQDYGYTF.

The chain links TRBV18 to TRBJ1-1; perhaps TRBD1 as D (6 bases). Trimming cost V 5 bases and J 4 bases, with 11 bases left between them. The CDR3 is 13 amino acids. CDR1 is KGHSH, CDR2 LQKENI, per germline. The CDR3 protein is CASSTDSGTEAFF. DNA of the CDR3: TGTGCCAGCTCAACGGACAGCGGCACTGAAGCTTTCTTT.

This clone appeared once. J is TRBJ2-7 and V is TRBV7-7; 10 bases fit TRBD2. V gave up 3 bases and J gave up 2 bases; unmatched junction bases: 13. CDR1 and CDR2 (germline): SSHAT, FNYEAQ (reference sequence). This CDR3 has 18 amino acids. CDR3: CASSFELAGPDAPYEQYF. DNA for the CDR3: TGTGCCAGCAGCTTCGAACTAGCGGGGCCTGACGCTCCCTACGAGCAGTACTTC.

V usage is TRBV27 and J usage is TRBJ2-7; no clear D gene. The CDR3 is 14 amino acids. Per the germline V gene, CDR1 is MNHEY and CDR2 is SMNVEV (reference sequence). Trimming pared 0 bases from V and 0 bases from J, leaving 6 bases between. CDR3 sequence: CASSLSRNSYEQYF. The CDR3 DNA reads as TGTGCCAGCAGTTTATCCAGGAACTCCTACGAGCAGTACTTC.